This TCR beta chain was profiled in a study of T cells in Graves' hyperthyroidism and ophthalmopathy. RNA transcripts gave rise to amplified TCR beta CDR3 regions. First-round RT-PCR with HTBI primers amplified the TCR CDR3 region. TCRdb processed the multiplex PCR reads anew with MiXCR; each CDR3 protein has one entry. There are around 380,000 distinct CDR3 sequences in the sample; 13% occur only once, and under 25% lies in the top ten. Study-level findings and limits: In simple terms, a model built on 13 V-J features told ophthalmopathy apart from stable hyperthyroidism. Blood shared most expanded thyroid clonotypes above 0.001.

Between the trimmed V and J ends, which lost 1 base and 6 bases, there was a span of 9 bases. Germline V lookup: CDR1 LNHNV, CDR2 YYDKDF (reference sequence). The CDR3 runs to 14 residues. The blood was taken when hyperthyroidism was first diagnosed, before any ophthalmopathy symptoms showed up. PBMCs came from about 10 ml fresh peripheral blood. Regarding this clonotype: What it binds is unknown.

The receptor comes from a man in his thirties or forties with Graves' hyperthyroidism that later progressed to Graves' ophthalmopathy. Sample: blood. V usage is TRBV15 and J usage is TRBJ2-2; a weak D match, TRBD1 (6 bases). The CDR3 spells CATSRAGDAGELFF. As DNA, the CDR3 is TGTGCCACCAGCAGAGCAGGGGACGCCGGGGAGCTGTTTTTT.